The 32 T cell receptor beta chains presented below share a single source sample, sequenced in a study of blood T cell repertoires in COVID-19. Here immunoSEQ multiplex PCR was the method, and the copy in TCRdb shows in-frame clones only, minus some. The table has about 210,000 clones, around 86% seen once. Sequencing input: PBMCs or T cells enriched from blood (not recorded which). Receptor source: a woman aged 40 to 50 with acute COVID-19.

This sequence joins TRBV27 and TRBJ2-1; TRBD1 matches 11 bases. V shed 5 bases, J shed 4 bases, and the junction held 7 bases outside the gene matches. The V gene's germline CDR1 is MNHEY and CDR2 SMNVEV (reference sequence). This CDR3 is 16 amino acids long. This chain's CDR3 is CASSPPGQGGYNEQFF. The CDR3 bases are TGTGCCAGCAGTCCTCCGGGACAGGGGGGGTACAATGAGCAGTTCTTC.

This chain uses TRBV11-2 with TRBJ2-7, with 7 bases matching TRBD1. Germline CDR1 and CDR2: SGHAT and FQNNGV. V lost 4 bases and J lost 6; bases outside the gene matches: 3. The length of the CDR3 is 12 residues. Here the CDR3 DNA reads TGTGCCAGCAGCTCCTCAGGGGGCGAGCAGTACTTC. Translating it yields CASSSSGGEQYF.

V usage is TRBV25-1 and J usage is TRBJ2-7; D is unclear. V dropped 1 base and J dropped 9 bases, with 10 bases sitting between them. This CDR3 spans 12 amino acids. The V gene's germline CDR1 is MGHDK and CDR2 SYGVNS. This CDR3 is CASSELSTGQYF. The CDR3 region has the DNA TGTGCCAGCAGTGAATTATCTACGGGGCAGTACTTC.

The chain has TRBV28 and TRBJ2-1, with TRBD1 matching over 7 bases. J lost 1 base, V lost 6 bases, and 3 bases had no gene match. The CDR3 totals 14 residues. Germline V lookup: CDR1 MDHEN, CDR2 SYDVKM. In nucleotides, the CDR3 is TGTGCCAGCAGGTCGGGACAGTCCTACAATGAGCAGTTCTTC. Its protein product is CASRSGQSYNEQFF.

The chain joins TRBV4-2 to TRBJ2-1; TRBD2 aligns across 11 bases. The CDR3 has 16 residues. Germline CDR1 reads LGHNA; CDR2 reads YNFKEQ. J gave up 7 bases and V 4 bases, and 9 bases lay outside the gene matches. For the CDR3, the DNA is TGTGCCAGCAGCCCAGGGGCTAGCGGGAGGTCGAATGAGCAGTTCTTC. Amino acids: CASSPGASGRSNEQFF.

The rearrangement joins TRBV10-3 to TRBJ1-1; tentative D call: TRBD1 (6 bases). Germline V CDR1 and CDR2: ENHRY, SYGVKD. V shed 4 bases and J shed 1 base, with 16 bases lying between them. The CDR3 runs 16 residues. CDR3: CAISVLSQGENTEAFF. CDR3 sequence (DNA): TGTGCCATCAGTGTTCTCTCACAGGGAGAGAACACTGAAGCTTTCTTT.

This clone was seen a few times. The chain couples TRBV2 to TRBJ2-2; TRBD2 is a possible D gene (6 bases). Germline V gene lookup returns CDR1 SNHLY and CDR2 FYNNEI. This CDR3 has 14 residues. The ends were cut back, 5 bases at V and 3 bases at J, with 10 bases in the middle. CDR3 protein: CASSLTGDTGELFF. In DNA form, the CDR3 reads TGTGCCAGCAGTCTAACGGGAGACACCGGGGAGCTGTTTTTT. Filled out from reference TRBV2 and TRBJ2-2, the complete variable domain reads EPEVTQTPSHQVTQMGQEVILRCVPISNHLYFYWYRQILGQKVEFLVSFYNNEISEKSEIFDDQFSVERPDGSNFTLKIRSTKLEDSAMYFCASSLTGDTGELFFGEGSRLTVL.

The chain combines TRBV5-1 with TRBJ2-3; 13 bases align to TRBD2. V shed 4 bases, J shed 6 bases, and the junction held 8 bases outside the gene matches. Germline CDR1 reads SGHRS; CDR2 reads YFSETQ. CDR3 length: 16 amino acids. CDR3 sequence (DNA): TGCGCCAGCAGCCTAGGACTAGCGGGAGTAGGGGATACGCAGTATTTT. Its protein is CASSLGLAGVGDTQYF.

J is TRBJ1-2 and V is TRBV3-1 (or the pseudogene TRBV3-2); TRBD1 might be the D (5 bases). V was clipped by 3 bases and J by 1 base, with 12 bases between them. Germline lookup yields CDR1 LGHDT and CDR2 YNNKEL (reference sequence). This CDR3 is 15 amino acids long. CDR3 protein: CASSQLGGSNYGYTF. The DNA for the CDR3 is TGTGCCAGCAGCCAGTTGGGGGGAAGTAACTATGGCTACACCTTC.

The rearrangement joins TRBV2 to TRBJ1-1, with TRBD1 identical over 11 bases. The V gene's germline CDR1 is SNHLY and CDR2 FYNNEI. The trim removed 6 bases at V and 5 bases at J, leaving 8 bases unmatched. The CDR3 contains 15 residues. The CDR3, as DNA: TGTGCCAGCAGACCGGGACAGGGGGAGTTGACTGAAGCTTTCTTT. Translating it yields CASRPGQGELTEAFF.

This clone was seen a single time. The rearrangement links TRBV6-4 to TRBJ2-3; 11 nucleotides align to TRBD2. The CDR3 runs 16 residues. Looked up from germline, CDR1 is MRHNA and CDR2 is SNTAGT. J lost 2 bases, V lost 6 bases, and 7 bases had no gene match. CDR3 DNA: TGTGCCAGCAGCCCGACTAGCGGGGACACCACAGATACGCAGTATTTT. As protein: CASSPTSGDTTDTQYF.

The chain carries TRBV4-1 and TRBJ2-7, with TRBD2 matching 9 bases. Germline trimming cut 3 bases from V and 2 bases from J; bases unmatched to any gene: 5. The CDR3 contains 15 residues. Germline CDR1 reads MGHRA; CDR2 reads YSYEKL. In nucleotides, the CDR3 is TGCGCCAGCAGCCAGCAAGCGGGGGGCCCCTACGAGCAGTACTTC. Translating gives CASSQQAGGPYEQYF.

The chain is built from TRBV5-4 and TRBJ2-5; 7 bases match TRBD2. The V gene's germline CDR1 is SGHNT and CDR2 YYREEE (reference sequence). Trimming at V came to 4 bases and at J to 4 bases, leaving 7 bases not matched to a gene. This CDR3 region has 14 residues. DNA for the CDR3: TGTGCCAGCAGCCAAGCGGGACTGGGAGAGACCCAGTACTTC. This codes for CASSQAGLGETQYF.

V usage is TRBV7-3 and J usage is TRBJ2-3, with D possibly TRBD2 on 6 matching bases. The CDR3 totals 16 residues. Germline CDR1 reads SGHTA; CDR2 reads FQGTGA. V was pared by 5 bases and J by 4 bases, with 19 bases between. The CDR3 DNA follows: TGTGCCAGCAGCCAGGGCGGGACTGGGGGTTCAGATACGCAGTATTTT. Its translation is CASSQGGTGGSDTQYF.

The chain carries TRBV29-1 and TRBJ1-1, with D tentatively TRBD1 (5 bases). The V end was cut by 1 base, the J end by 1 base, with 10 bases between. The CDR3 sequence is 14 residues long. Per germline, CDR1 SQVTM and CDR2 ANQGSEA. Here the CDR3 reads CSVEAGRWNTEAFF. For the CDR3, the DNA is TGCAGCGTTGAAGCAGGGCGATGGAACACTGAAGCTTTCTTT.

The chain couples TRBV5-5 to TRBJ2-2; D is undetermined. This CDR3 region has 12 residues. Trimming cost V 4 bases and J 1 base, with 2 bases left between them. The germline V gene encodes CDR1 SGHKS and CDR2 YYEKEE (reference sequence). The CDR3 nucleotides read TGTGCCAGCAGCCGGAACACCGGGGAGCTGTTTTTT. Its translation: CASSRNTGELFF.

The V call is TRBV3-1 (or the pseudogene TRBV3-2), the J call TRBJ2-7, with D possibly TRBD1 on 5 matching bases. Deletions cut 1 base from V and 4 bases from J, with 17 bases between. This CDR3 is built from 16 residues. From germline, CDR1 is LGHDT and CDR2 YNNKEL (reference sequence). CDR3 DNA: TGTGCCAGCAGCCAAGGATTTCCCACCACAGGATACGAGCAGTACTTC. It yields the protein CASSQGFPTTGYEQYF.

V gene TRBV19 combines with J gene TRBJ1-5; D remains ambiguous. This CDR3 has 12 residues. V was shortened by 8 bases and J by 1 base, with 6 bases between the two germline ends. The germline V gene encodes CDR1 LNHDA and CDR2 SQIVND (reference sequence). The CDR3 bases are TGTGCCAGTTCTGAGAGCAATCAGCCCCAGCATTTT. Translation gives CASSESNQPQHF. The entire variable domain, with the rest obtained from reference TRBV19 and TRBJ1-5, is as follows: DGGITQSPKYLFRKEGQNVTLSCEQNLNHDAMYWYRQDPGQGLRLIYYSQIVNDFQKGDIAEGYSVSREKKESFPLTVTSAQKNPTAFYLCASSESNQPQHFGDGTRLSIL.

The chain combines TRBV28 with TRBJ2-3, with 7 bases that match TRBD1. Germline V CDR1 and CDR2: MDHEN, SYDVKM. V was pared by 7 bases and J by 5 bases, with 12 bases of the junction left unmatched. The CDR3 sequence is 15 residues long. DNA of the CDR3: TGTGCCAGCAACCTACAGGGGCCTTCTGGAGATACGCAGTATTTT. It codes for CASNLQGPSGDTQYF.

The CDR3 DNA follows: TGTGCCAGCAGTCCGACAGGGGGCGCAGGAAATCAGCCCCAGCATTTT. Encoded protein: CASSPTGGAGNQPQHF. The chain combines TRBV28 with TRBJ1-5; 10 bases align to TRBD1. The ends lost 5 bases at V and 4 bases at J; junction bases unmatched: 8. CDR1 MDHEN and CDR2 SYDVKM come from the germline V gene. This CDR3 is built from 16 residues.

V is TRBV6-5 and J is TRBJ2-2, with D tentatively TRBD1 (7 bases). This CDR3 has 15 residues. Germline lookup yields CDR1 MNHEY and CDR2 SVGAGI. V was shortened by 5 bases and J by 2 bases, with 12 bases between the two germline ends. CDR3 DNA: TGTGCCAGCAGTAGACAGGGAGGTAACACCGGGGAGCTGTTTTTT. Translation: CASSRQGGNTGELFF.

J is TRBJ2-1 and V is TRBV12-5, with a tentative D call TRBD2 (6 bases). In germline, CDR1 is LGHNT, CDR2 FRNRAP. The length of the CDR3 is 18 residues. V was shortened by 0 bases and J by 2 bases, with 17 bases between the two germline ends. The CDR3 DNA sequence: TGTGCTAGTGGTTTGGTTATATGGGGCGGGGATACCTACAATGAGCAGTTCTTC. Its protein is CASGLVIWGGDTYNEQFF.

This chain links TRBV14 with TRBJ1-1, with D unclear. CDR3 length: 13 amino acids. Germline CDR1 SGHDN, CDR2 FVKESK. The V gene lost 1 base and the J gene lost 2 bases, with 5 bases spanning the gap. The CDR3 loop reads CASSQALNTEAFF. CDR3 sequence (DNA): TGTGCCAGCAGCCAAGCACTAAACACTGAAGCTTTCTTT.

In DNA, the CDR3 is TGTGCCAGCAGCTTACAACAGGGGTCTGGCTACACCTTC. Protein: CASSLQQGSGYTF. The chain is built from TRBV7-3 and TRBJ1-2, with 7 bases fitting TRBD1. Germline V lookup: CDR1 SGHTA, CDR2 FQGTGA. CDR3 length: 13 amino acids. The trim removed 2 bases at V and 7 bases at J, leaving 4 bases unmatched.

V and J are TRBV5-1 and TRBJ2-7; a possible D gene is TRBD1 (5 bases). The CDR3 is 16 residues long. Germline V gives CDR1 SGHRS, CDR2 YFSETQ. V lost 4 bases, J lost 0 bases, and 17 bases lay in between. CDR3 in amino acids: CASSPAMGLSSYEQYF. The CDR3 DNA reads TGCGCCAGCAGCCCAGCGATGGGGCTAAGCTCCTACGAGCAGTACTTC.

This clone was picked up a small number of times. The chain combines TRBV19 with TRBJ1-5; the D gene is possibly TRBD1 (6 bases). Germline V gives CDR1 LNHDA, CDR2 SQIVND (reference sequence). Trimming shortened V by 7 bases and J by 1 base, and 17 bases separated the two germline ends. The CDR3 extends over 16 amino acids. CDR3 amino acids: CASIPATGRSNQPQHF. As DNA, the CDR3 is TGTGCCAGTATCCCAGCGACAGGAAGGAGCAATCAGCCCCAGCATTTT.

The J gene is TRBJ1-2, the V gene TRBV28; possible D gene TRBD1, 6 bases. In germline, CDR1 is MDHEN, CDR2 SYDVKM. CDR3 length: 15 amino acids. The V and J ends lost 5 bases and 4 bases respectively, with 17 bases between them. The CDR3 is CASSRGQLVLYGYTF. The CDR3 bases are TGTGCCAGCAGTCGCGGACAGCTGGTCCTCTATGGCTACACCTTC.

The chain recombines TRBV7-2 with TRBJ2-3; weak D call: TRBD2 (5 bases). V lost 5 bases, J lost 5 bases, and 11 bases lay in between. Per germline, CDR1 SGHTA and CDR2 FQGNSA. The CDR3 sequence is 13 residues long. The CDR3 sequence is CASSPPAGDTQYF. CDR3 sequence (DNA): TGTGCCAGCAGCCCGCCGGCGGGAGATACGCAGTATTTT.

The chain has TRBV30 and TRBJ2-2; D possibly corresponds to TRBD2 (5 bases). V was cut by 3 bases and J by 4 bases, with 9 bases left in between. From germline, CDR1 is GTSNPN and CDR2 SVGIG (reference sequence). The CDR3 totals 13 residues. CDR3 DNA: TGTGCCTGGAGCCTAGCTGGCACCGGGGAGCTGTTTTTT. Translating it yields CAWSLAGTGELFF. Full variable domain (outside the CDR3, taken from reference TRBV30 and TRBJ2-2): SQTIHQWPATLVQPVGSPLSLECTVEGTSNPNLYWYRQAAGRGLQLLFYSVGIGQISSEVPQNLSASRPQDRQFILSSKKLLLSDSGFYLCAWSLAGTGELFFGEGSRLTVL.

This clone appeared a few times. This rearrangement joins TRBV4-3 to TRBJ2-7; 7 nucleotides match TRBD1. Germline-derived CDR1 and CDR2 are LGHNA and YSLEER. The J segment lost 3 bases and the V segment lost 3 bases, leaving 8 bases of the junction unmatched. This CDR3 comprises 15 residues. CDR3 amino acids: CASSQVPTGNYEQYF. DNA for the CDR3: TGCGCCAGCAGCCAGGTCCCGACAGGGAACTACGAGCAGTACTTC.

This chain uses TRBV6-5 with TRBJ2-7, with D perhaps TRBD2 (5 bases). Germline V gene sequence: CDR1 MNHEY, CDR2 SVGAGI. The CDR3 covers 14 residues. Trimming took 4 bases from V and 6 from J, leaving 16 bases between them. The CDR3 nucleotides read TGTGCCAGCAGTTTGATACCGGGAATCGGCGAGCAGTACTTC. This sequence encodes CASSLIPGIGEQYF.

The rearrangement uses TRBV4-3 and TRBJ2-2; possibly TRBD1 for D (5 bases). Deletions cut 0 bases from V and 3 bases from J, with 8 bases between. The CDR3 totals 15 residues. Germline V gene lookup returns CDR1 LGHNA and CDR2 YSLEER. For the CDR3, the DNA is TGCGCCAGCAGCCAAGATCAGGGCTACACCGGGGAGCTGTTTTTT. Protein sequence: CASSQDQGYTGELFF.